The TCR beta chain under discussion was sequenced for a study of blood T cells in healthy people across ages. Broader study findings: Greater diversity and more naive CD4+ cells were seen in long-lived donors than in aged donors. Reliance upon unsorted PBMCs precluded definitive naive versus antigen-experienced comparison.

Concerning this clonotype: Its specificity is not known.

Next came a second PCR, run for about 6 to 12 cycles, which used a sample-barcoded 5' primer along with a J-beta primer mix. In TCRdb, the 5' RACE reads were re-called with MiXCR into one record per CDR3 protein. The table shows about 640,000 distinct CDR3 sequences, with about 54% occurring only once. Peripheral blood was drawn, around 9.5 milliliters per donor. Each sample yielded at least 5.5 micrograms of PBMC total RNA. Germline CDR1 KGHSH, CDR2 LQKENI. The CDR3 is 14 residues long. The clonotype was recovered from a man between 60 and 70 years old in good health. This sequence joins TRBV18 and TRBJ2-7; D is ambiguous. Gene TRBJ2-5 matches the end of the DNA better, so the J call may be wrong. The sample was blood. The CDR3 bases are TGTGCCAGCTCATTTCCAGGTAGTCGGGAGACCCAGTACTTC. Translation: CASSFPGSRETQYF.